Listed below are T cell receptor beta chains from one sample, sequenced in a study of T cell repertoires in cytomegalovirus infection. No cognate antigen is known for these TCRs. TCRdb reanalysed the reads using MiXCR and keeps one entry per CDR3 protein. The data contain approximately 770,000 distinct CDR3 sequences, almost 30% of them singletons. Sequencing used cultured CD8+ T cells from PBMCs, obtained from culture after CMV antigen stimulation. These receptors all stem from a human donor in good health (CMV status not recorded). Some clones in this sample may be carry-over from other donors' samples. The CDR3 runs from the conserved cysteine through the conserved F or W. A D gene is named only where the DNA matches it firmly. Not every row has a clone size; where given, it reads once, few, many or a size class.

CASKWGGLGYNEQFF	TGTGCCAGCAAGTGGGGGGGCTTGGGGTACAATGAGCAGTTCTTC	.	TRBJ2-1	.	TRBV5-5
CASSYPGQGYQPQHF	TGTGCCAGCAGTTACCCCGGACAGGGCTATCAGCCCCAGCATTTT	TRBD1	TRBJ1-5	few	TRBV6-6
CASSRMGGWTEAFF	TGCGCCAGCAGCCGAATGGGGGGGTGGACTGAAGCTTTCTTT	.	TRBJ1-1	few	TRBV4-1
CASSLTHVGSPLHF	TGTGCCAGCAGCTTGACCCACGTCGGTTCACCCCTCCACTTT	.	TRBJ1-6	.	TRBV5-5
CSARDGEKGIYGYTF	TGCAGTGCTAGAGATGGCGAGAAGGGAATCTATGGCTACACCTTC	.	TRBJ1-2	few	TRBV20-1
CASSLLGGVSSYNSPLHF	TGTGCCAGCAGTTTATTAGGGGGCGTTAGCTCCTATAATTCACCCCTCCACTTT	TRBD1	TRBJ1-6	few	TRBV27
CSALPGLAMGYNEQFF	TGCAGTGCTTTGCCGGGACTAGCGATGGGCTACAATGAGCAGTTCTTC	TRBD2	TRBJ2-1	once	TRBV20-1
CACGLADTDTQYF	TGTGCCTGCGGACTAGCGGACACAGATACGCAGTATTTT	TRBD2	TRBJ2-3	.	TRBV6-1
CASSQVSGGSDTQYF	TGCGCCAGCAGCCAAGTGAGCGGGGGATCAGATACGCAGTATTTT	TRBD2	TRBJ2-3	.	TRBV4-3
CASSLNTGVNTEAFF	TGTGCCAGCAGCCTTAACACAGGGGTGAACACTGAAGCTTTCTTT	TRBD1	TRBJ1-1	few	TRBV7-3
CASTPSGWDGTNYGYTF	TGTGCCAGCACCCCCAGCGGCTGGGACGGCACTAACTATGGCTACACCTTC	.	TRBJ1-2	.	TRBV6-5
CASSLGAGRSYEQYF	TGTGCCAGCAGTTTAGGGGCAGGACGCTCCTACGAGCAGTACTTC	.	TRBJ2-7	.	TRBV27
CARSKLPGLHSGANVLTF	TGTGCCAGGAGCAAATTACCGGGACTCCACTCTGGGGCCAACGTCCTGACTTTC	.	TRBJ2-6	.	TRBV11-2
CASSLEGEATDTQYF	TGTGCCAGCAGCTTAGAGGGCGAGGCCACAGATACGCAGTATTTT	.	TRBJ2-3	many	TRBV7-2
CASSLGRGPRRDGYTF	TGTGCCAGCAGCTTGGGCAGGGGCCCTAGGCGGGATGGCTACACCTTC	.	TRBJ1-2	.	TRBV5-5
CASSPTTVSNEKLFF	TGTGCCAGCAGCCCGACAACAGTTTCCAATGAAAAACTGTTTTTT	.	TRBJ1-4	many	TRBV7-2
CASRKDTSSYNEQFF	TGTGCCAGCAGAAAGGACACTAGCTCCTACAATGAGCAGTTCTTC	.	TRBJ2-1	few	TRBV6-5
CASSYSGTPQAMQRVPGDYEQYF	TGTGCCAGCAGTTACTCCGGGACTCCACAAGCTATGCAAAGGGTCCCCGGCGACTACGAGCAGTACTTC	.	TRBJ2-7	.	TRBV6-7
CASSQPGVGGQPQHF	TGTGCCAGCAGCCAGCCCGGGGTCGGGGGTCAGCCCCAGCATTTT	.	TRBJ1-5	once	TRBV12-3/TRBV12-4
CATSRDLGQETQYF	TGTGCCACCAGCAGGGATCTGGGGCAAGAGACCCAGTACTTC	.	TRBJ2-5	.	TRBV15
CATSPLGQGNTDTQYF	TGTGCCACCAGCCCACTCGGACAGGGAAACACAGATACGCAGTATTTT	TRBD1	TRBJ2-3	few	TRBV15
CASLGTHSGANVLTF	TGTGCCAGCCTTGGGACCCACTCTGGGGCCAACGTCCTGACTTTC	.	TRBJ2-6	once	TRBV6-2/TRBV6-3
CGTRQGAEYGYTF	TGTGGAACAAGACAGGGGGCAGAGTATGGCTACACCTTC	TRBD1	TRBJ1-2	.	TRBV4-1
CASSFRGAGTDTQYF	TGTGCCAGCAGCTTCCGGGGGGCGGGCACAGATACGCAGTATTTT	.	TRBJ2-3	few	TRBV7-2
CASSEALHGDEQFF	TGTGCCAGCAGCGAAGCTCTACATGGGGATGAGCAGTTCTTC	.	TRBJ2-1	.	TRBV7-2
CASSQDIRTGVNTIYF	TGCGCCAGCAGCCAAGATATCCGGACAGGGGTAAACACCATATATTTT	TRBD1	TRBJ1-3	.	TRBV4-1
CASSSPPGLYNEQFF	TGTGCCAGCAGTTCCCCCCCAGGGCTATACAATGAGCAGTTCTTC	.	TRBJ2-1	.	TRBV6-2/TRBV6-3
CASIPEAGSYNEQFF	TGTGCCAGCATCCCTGAGGCGGGCTCCTACAATGAGCAGTTCTTC	.	TRBJ2-1	.	TRBV27
CASSYEQGYNSPLHF	TGTGCCAGCAGTTATGAACAGGGGTATAATTCACCCCTCCACTTT	TRBD1	TRBJ1-6	.	TRBV6-2/TRBV6-3
CASSYSAGGAQPQHF	TGTGCCAGCAGTTACTCGGCAGGAGGTGCTCAGCCCCAGCATTTT	.	TRBJ1-5	once	TRBV6-6
CASSLSPGRGEKLFF	TGTGCCAGCAGTTTATCTCCAGGGAGAGGAGAAAAACTGTTTTTT	.	TRBJ1-4	few	TRBV27
CSVRGQGVTEAFF	TGCAGCGTCCGAGGACAGGGAGTTACTGAAGCTTTCTTT	TRBD1	TRBJ1-1	.	TRBV29-1
CASSQGQGKDTQYF	TGTGCCAGCAGCCAGGGACAGGGTAAAGATACGCAGTATTTT	TRBD1	TRBJ2-3	.	TRBV7-6
CASSPGWSDEQFF	TGTGCCAGCAGCCCCGGGTGGTCCGATGAGCAGTTCTTC	.	TRBJ2-1	many	TRBV7-2
CASSLAPGYNEQFF	TGTGCCAGCAGCTTAGCCCCCGGGTACAATGAGCAGTTCTTC	.	TRBJ2-1	.	TRBV7-6
CASTGTVNTEASF	TGTGCCAGCACAGGGACAGTGAACACTGAAGCTTCCTTT	TRBD1	TRBJ1-1	once	TRBV6-6